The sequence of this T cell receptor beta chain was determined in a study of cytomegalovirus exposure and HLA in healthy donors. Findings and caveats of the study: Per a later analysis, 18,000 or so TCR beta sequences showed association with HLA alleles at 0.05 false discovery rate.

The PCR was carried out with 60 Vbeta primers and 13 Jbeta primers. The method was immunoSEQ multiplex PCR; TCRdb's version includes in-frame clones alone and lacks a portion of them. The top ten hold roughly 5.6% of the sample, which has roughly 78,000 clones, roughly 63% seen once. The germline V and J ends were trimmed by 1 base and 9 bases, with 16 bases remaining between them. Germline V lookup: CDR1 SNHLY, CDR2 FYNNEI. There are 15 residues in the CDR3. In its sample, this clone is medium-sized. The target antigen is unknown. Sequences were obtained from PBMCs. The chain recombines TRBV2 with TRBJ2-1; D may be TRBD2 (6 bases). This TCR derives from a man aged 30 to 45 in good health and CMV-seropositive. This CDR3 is CASSEVGLHRGEQFF. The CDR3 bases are TGTGCCAGCAGTGAAGTGGGACTTCATCGAGGTGAGCAGTTCTTC.